The next 28 T cell receptor beta chains were all read from a single sample in a study of beta chain features in type 1 diabetes. Findings and caveats of the study: All four CD4+ subsets from Type 1 diabetes patients carried moderately but significantly shorter TCRB CDR3s.

No antigen has been identified for these receptors. Expressed TCRB transcripts were sequenced after all isolated RNA was converted to cDNA. Using immunoSEQ multiplex PCR, the repertoire was profiled, and TCRdb retains in-frame clones only, with some absent. The sample shows more than 550,000 clones, more than 13% of them seen only once. Sequencing used naive CD4+ T cells from blood. These receptors were obtained from a man aged 18 to 30 with type 1 diabetes.

This clone was counted a few times. This chain joins TRBV11-2 and TRBJ2-1; D may correspond to TRBD1 or TRBD2 (5 bases each). Looked up from germline, CDR1 is SGHAT and CDR2 is FQNNGV. The CDR3 extends over 17 amino acids. V was clipped by 6 bases and J by 0 bases, with 18 bases between them. The CDR3: CASRKSRWGSSYNEQFF. The DNA for the CDR3 is TGTGCCAGCAGAAAGAGTCGGTGGGGGTCCTCCTACAATGAGCAGTTCTTC.

This sequence joins TRBV15 and TRBJ2-3; no clear D gene. Trimming left V 11 bases short and J 1 base short, with 10 bases between. The CDR3 contains 12 residues. Germline lookup yields CDR1 LNHNV and CDR2 YYDKDF (reference sequence). The CDR3 bases are TGTGCCTCTGGAAGAGGCACAGATACGCAGTATTTT. Its translation is CASGRGTDTQYF.

This clone was picked up a small number of times. The chain joins TRBV30 to TRBJ2-5; D is possibly TRBD1 (5 bases). Between the trimmed V and J ends, which lost 3 bases and 0 bases, there was a span of 8 bases. CDR3 length: 13 amino acids. Germline V gene sequence: CDR1 GTSNPN, CDR2 SVGIG (reference sequence). CDR3 DNA sequence: TGTGCCTGGAGGGGGCAGAACCAAGAGACCCAGTACTTC. Translating it yields CAWRGQNQETQYF. Variable domain in full (rest from reference TRBV30 and TRBJ2-5): SQTIHQWPATLVQPVGSPLSLECTVEGTSNPNLYWYRQAAGRGLQLLFYSVGIGQISSEVPQNLSASRPQDRQFILSSKKLLLSDSGFYLCAWRGQNQETQYFGPGTRLLVL.

On this clone: Other DNA sequences in the same sample also yield this CDR3. The V and J genes are TRBV7-9 and TRBJ2-7, with D possibly being TRBD2 (6 bases). Germline loops: CDR1 SEHNR, CDR2 FQNEAQ (reference sequence). Trimming pared 0 bases from V and 6 bases from J, leaving 9 bases between. This CDR3 spans 13 amino acids. The CDR3 DNA reads TGTGCCAGCAGCTTAGCTGGAGGGCTCGAGCAGTACTTC. It is translated as CASSLAGGLEQYF.

V and J are TRBV9 and TRBJ2-1; TRBD2 is a possible D gene (6 bases). The CDR3 length is 15 residues. Germline V gives CDR1 SGDLS, CDR2 YYNGEE. The ends were cut back, 2 bases at V and 0 bases at J, with 9 bases in the middle. CDR3 sequence reads: CASSVQTSSYNEQFF. DNA of the CDR3: TGTGCCAGCAGCGTCCAGACTAGCTCCTACAATGAGCAGTTCTTC.

This clone was seen more than once but under ten times. The V and J genes are TRBV2 and TRBJ1-6; a possible D gene is TRBD1 (6 bases). The CDR3 runs 20 residues. Trimming left V 6 bases short and J 0 bases short, with 24 bases between. The V gene's germline CDR1 is SNHLY and CDR2 FYNNEI. The CDR3 region is CASRIKAGAGLSSYNSPLHF. The CDR3 DNA is TGTGCCAGCAGGATCAAGGCGGGGGCTGGATTGAGCTCCTATAATTCACCCCTCCACTTT.

Notes on this clone: The junction differs from germline at one of its ends, possibly a read error. The J gene is TRBJ2-1, the V gene TRBV7-9; D not certain. The germline V gene encodes CDR1 SEHNR and CDR2 FQNEAQ (reference sequence). The CDR3 extends over 11 amino acids. CDR3 coding DNA: TGTGCCAGCAACTCCTTCAATGAGCAGTTCTTC. Translated, it gives CASNSFNEQFF.

The CDR3 nucleotides read TGCAGTGCTAGAGCGATTACCGAGCAGTACTTC. Its protein product is CSARAITEQYF. The chain has TRBV20-1 and TRBJ2-7; no firm D call. The CDR3 is 11 residues long. Germline V CDR1 and CDR2: DFQATT, SNEGSKA (reference sequence). V was trimmed by 1 base and J by 6 bases, leaving 7 bases between them.

This clone has more than one count but fewer than ten. The chain combines TRBV25-1 with TRBJ2-4, with 7 bases that match TRBD1. This CDR3 is 17 amino acids long. Germline CDR1 is MGHDK and CDR2 is SYGVNS. J was trimmed by 5 bases and V by 4 bases; bases with no gene match: 14. The CDR3 is CASSAETGFKPENIQYF. In DNA form, the CDR3 reads TGTGCCAGCAGTGCTGAGACAGGGTTCAAGCCTGAAAACATTCAGTACTTC.

This clone was detected only a few times. This chain links TRBV11-2 with TRBJ2-2; 12 bases are shared with TRBD2. This CDR3 contains 18 residues. The V gene end was trimmed by 4 bases and the J gene end by 9 bases; junction bases not matched to a gene: 15. Germline CDR1 reads SGHAT; CDR2 reads FQNNGV. CDR3 loop: CASSSQRRLAGGQWELFF. For the CDR3, the DNA is TGTGCCAGCAGCTCCCAACGACGGCTAGCGGGAGGGCAATGGGAGCTGTTTTTT.

CDR3 amino acids: CAISERSQRAFF. DNA of the CDR3: TGTGCCATCAGTGAAAGGAGTCAGAGAGCTTTCTTT. The rearrangement joins TRBV10-3 to TRBJ1-1; D is undetermined. Trimming removed 3 bases from V and 10 bases from J, with 12 bases in between. This CDR3 contains 12 residues. Germline V gene lookup returns CDR1 ENHRY and CDR2 SYGVKD.

Of note for this clone: The junction differs from germline at one of its ends, possibly a read error. This rearrangement joins TRBV7-7 to TRBJ2-2, with 12 bases that match TRBD2. Germline V gives CDR1 SSHAT, CDR2 FNYEAQ (reference sequence). CDR3 length: 17 residues. CDR3 amino acids: CASSSTRGTSGTGELFF. CDR3 DNA: TGTGCTAGCAGCTCAACTCGAGGGACTAGCGGGACCGGGGAGCTGTTTTTT.

This clone turned up a few times. The CDR3 loop is CSVEASADEQFF. In DNA, the CDR3 is TGCAGCGTTGAAGCTAGCGCCGATGAGCAGTTCTTC. The chain couples TRBV29-1 to TRBJ2-1, with D maybe TRBD2 (6 bases). V lost 1 base and J lost 8, with 9 bases in between. The germline CDR1 and CDR2 sequences are SQVTM and ANQGSEA. The CDR3 contains 12 residues.

There are a few counts of this clone. The chain couples TRBV25-1 to TRBJ1-1; D is unclear. Germline V gives CDR1 MGHDK, CDR2 SYGVNS. Trimming took off 7 bases at V and 10 bases at J, with 13 bases between the two ends. CDR3 length equals 11 residues. The CDR3 DNA sequence: TGTGCCAGCAAAGCTCCGTCGGGAGCTTTCTTT. The encoded protein is CASKAPSGAFF.

The table lists this clone with a few counts. The chain employs TRBV15 and TRBJ2-2; D may be TRBD2 (5 bases). V lost 2 bases and J lost 3, with 13 bases in between. The CDR3 runs to 16 residues. Germline V gene data show CDR1 as LNHNV and CDR2 as YYDKDF (reference sequence). The CDR3 sequence: CATSRLDSPHTGELFF. The CDR3 bases are TGTGCCACCAGCAGATTGGACTCTCCCCACACCGGGGAGCTGTTTTTT.

This clone was detected a few times. This sequence joins TRBV7-2 and TRBJ2-2; D ambiguous. Germline CDR1 reads SGHTA; CDR2 reads FQGNSA. This CDR3 has 14 residues. The ends were cut back, 4 bases at V and 1 base at J, with 7 bases in the middle. The CDR3 is CASSYLLNTGELFF. CDR3 sequence (DNA): TGTGCCAGCAGCTACTTGTTGAACACCGGGGAGCTGTTTTTT.

This clone was observed a handful of times. The chain joins TRBV5-1 to TRBJ2-1, with 8 bases matching TRBD2. This CDR3 is 15 amino acids long. Losses at the gene ends were 3 bases for V and 3 bases for J; bases not matched to a gene: 5. Looked up from germline, CDR1 is SGHRS and CDR2 is YFSETQ. CDR3 DNA sequence: TGCGCCAGCAGCTCTAGACTAGCGTACTACAATGAGCAGTTCTTC. Protein: CASSSRLAYYNEQFF.

This chain links TRBV7-2 with TRBJ1-5, with D possibly TRBD1 on 5 matching bases. The CDR3 extends over 14 amino acids. V was trimmed by 5 bases and J by 8 bases, leaving 16 bases between them. Germline V gene sequence: CDR1 SGHTA, CDR2 FQGNSA. CDR3 nucleotides: TGTGCCAGCAGCCCCCGGGGCCCCCAGGAGCCCCAGCATTTT. Amino acids: CASSPRGPQEPQHF.

Here the CDR3 reads CASSQTGDRVEKLFF. The CDR3 DNA sequence: TGTGCCAGCAGCCAGACGGGGGACAGGGTCGAAAAACTGTTTTTT. This chain uses TRBV4-2 with TRBJ1-4, with 9 bases matching TRBD1. Germline V gene lookup returns CDR1 LGHNA and CDR2 YNFKEQ. V gave up 3 bases and J gave up 8 bases; unmatched junction bases: 7. The CDR3 totals 15 residues.

The chain employs TRBV5-1 and TRBJ2-1; TRBD2 might be the D (5 bases). Germline CDR1 is SGHRS and CDR2 is YFSETQ. The V gene lost 0 bases and the J gene lost 4 bases, with 17 bases spanning the gap. This CDR3 has 17 residues. The CDR3: CASSLVGRPRTYNEQFF. For the CDR3, the DNA is TGCGCCAGCAGCTTGGTAGGACGCCCAAGGACTTACAATGAGCAGTTCTTC.

This clone occurred a few times. The chain carries TRBV14 and TRBJ1-1; D is ambiguous. The CDR3 has 15 amino acids. Germline V lookup: CDR1 SGHDN, CDR2 FVKESK. The V and J ends lost 3 bases and 0 bases respectively, with 11 bases between them. The DNA of the CDR3 is TGTGCCAGCAGCCAGCAGGCAGCCTTGAACACTGAAGCTTTCTTT. The encoded protein is CASSQQAALNTEAFF. The complete variable domain, with remaining parts taken from reference TRBV14 and TRBJ1-1, reads EAGVTQFPSHSVIEKGQTVTLRCDPISGHDNLYWYRRVMGKEIKFLLHFVKESKQDESGMPNNRFLAERTGGTYSTLKVQPAELEDSGVYFCASSQQAALNTEAFFGQGTRLTVV.

The rearrangement links TRBV28 to TRBJ2-7; D may be TRBD2 (5 bases). This CDR3 is built from 14 residues. Germline loops: CDR1 MDHEN, CDR2 SYDVKM. V lost 9 bases and J 1 base, leaving 16 bases between the germline ends. CDR3 bases: TGTGCCAGTAAGGTGGATGGAGGTTCCTACGAGCAGTACTTC. It codes for CASKVDGGSYEQYF.

V usage is TRBV9 and J usage is TRBJ1-3; the D is unclear. This CDR3 contains 16 residues. Trimming removed 0 bases at V and 3 bases at J, with 13 bases between. Germline CDR1 and CDR2: SGDLS and YYNGEE. In DNA, the CDR3 is TGTGCCAGCAGCGTAGCGGACTACGCCGGTGGAAACACCATATATTTT. Protein sequence: CASSVADYAGGNTIYF.

The rearrangement uses TRBV5-1 and TRBJ2-1; no clear D gene. With 4 bases removed from V and 5 bases from J, the gap between germline ends came to 10 bases. The germline V gene encodes CDR1 SGHRS and CDR2 YFSETQ. The CDR3 is 13 amino acids. The CDR3 loop reads CASSPLGNNEQFF. The CDR3 nucleotides read TGCGCCAGCAGCCCGCTCGGCAACAATGAGCAGTTCTTC.

This chain joins TRBV14 and TRBJ2-1; the D gene is possibly TRBD1 (6 bases). This CDR3 region has 16 residues. Trimming pared 4 bases from V and 7 bases from J, leaving 20 bases between. Germline V gene lookup returns CDR1 SGHDN and CDR2 FVKESK. CDR3 loop: CASSPTRQVHGNEQFF. CDR3 nucleotides: TGTGCCAGCAGCCCGACCCGACAGGTTCATGGGAATGAGCAGTTCTTC.

V is TRBV7-2 and J is TRBJ2-1; perhaps TRBD2 as D (6 bases). The CDR3 is 12 amino acids. Trimming pared 4 bases from V and 16 bases from J, leaving 17 bases between. CDR1 and CDR2 (germline): SGHTA, FQGNSA. The CDR3 spells CASSSVGGSEFF. CDR3 coding DNA: TGTGCCAGCAGCTCGGTGGGAGGCTCGGAATTCTTC.

The CDR3 region has the DNA TGTGCCAGCAGCCGCGCCGGAGGTTTGGCAGATACGCAGTATTTT. Translating gives CASSRAGGLADTQYF. This chain connects TRBV9 to TRBJ2-3; D is perhaps TRBD2 (5 bases). Germline-derived CDR1 and CDR2 are SGDLS and YYNGEE. V was pared by 4 bases and J by 4 bases, with 16 bases between. The CDR3 is 15 amino acids.

J is TRBJ2-1 and V is TRBV25-1; the D is unclear. Germline CDR1 and CDR2: MGHDK and SYGVNS. Trimming removed 1 base from V and 0 bases from J, with 10 bases in between. The CDR3 covers 16 residues. The CDR3: CASSESSGSSYNEQFF. The CDR3 DNA reads as TGTGCCAGCAGTGAATCGTCGGGTAGCTCCTACAATGAGCAGTTCTTC.